The 14 T cell receptor beta chains presented below share a single source sample, sequenced in a study of Graves' ophthalmopathy and Graves' hyperthyroidism. RNA transcripts served as template for amplifying TCR beta CDR3 sequences. First-round RT-PCR used HTBI primers; second-round multiplex PCR followed. TCRdb re-derived calls from the multiplex PCR reads in MiXCR, one entry per CDR3 protein. The sample consists of some 410,000 distinct CDR3 sequences, approximately 21% of them appearing once. Sequenced: peripheral blood. These receptors all stem from a woman under 30 with stable Graves' hyperthyroidism.

This clonotype was counted many times. V usage is TRBV6-1 and J usage is TRBJ1-6, with D perhaps TRBD1 (5 bases). There are 14 residues in the CDR3. V was pared by 2 bases and J by 6 bases, with 8 bases between. Germline CDR1 reads MNHNS; CDR2 reads SASEGT. The CDR3 loop is CASSETGPNSPLHF. Here the CDR3 DNA reads TGTGCCAGCAGTGAAACGGGGCCTAATTCACCCCTCCACTTT.

This clonotype has a handful of counts. The V gene is TRBV19, the J gene TRBJ1-5, with D possibly TRBD1 on 6 matching bases. Germline lookup yields CDR1 LNHDA and CDR2 SQIVND (reference sequence). V dropped 9 bases and J dropped 3 bases, with 15 bases sitting between them. CDR3 size: 14 residues. The CDR3 DNA follows: TGTGCCAGCCACAGGGTGATGAACAATCAGCCCCAGCATTTT. Translating gives CASHRVMNNQPQHF.

Ten or more counts support this clonotype. At one end, the junction sequence differs from germline, possibly due to a read error. The chain combines TRBV2 with TRBJ2-7; 8 bases fit TRBD1. The length of the CDR3 is 12 residues. Germline V gene sequence: CDR1 SNHLY, CDR2 FYNNEI. CDR3 protein: CAGRGQAYEQYF. In DNA form, the CDR3 reads TGTGCCGGCAGGGGACAGGCGTACGAGCAGTACTTC.

This clonotype has a count of ten or more. The chain employs TRBV28 and TRBJ2-2, with 13 bases identical to TRBD2. The germline CDR1 and CDR2 sequences are MDHEN and SYDVKM. Trimming took 5 bases from V and 4 from J; bases not matched to a gene: 4. The CDR3 is 16 residues long. The CDR3 here is CASSPLAGGLTGELFF. The CDR3 nucleotides read TGTGCCAGCAGTCCACTAGCGGGAGGGCTCACCGGGGAGCTGTTTTTT.

Regarding this clonotype: A much larger clone sits a single nucleotide away, making a read error possible. V usage is TRBV28 and J usage is TRBJ2-7; D not resolved. This CDR3 has 13 residues. Germline loops: CDR1 MDHEN, CDR2 SYDVKM. The CDR3 nucleotides are TGTGTCAGCAGCCGGAACCTCGCCTACGAGCAGTACTTC. This gives the protein CVSSRNLAYEQYF.

This clonotype has a count of ten or more. The chain is built from TRBV6-5 and TRBJ2-7, with 7 bases aligning to TRBD1. Germline CDR1 and CDR2: MNHEY and SVGAGI. V trimming: 0 bases; J trimming: 2 bases; junction bases outside the gene matches: 10. There are 17 residues in the CDR3. The CDR3 region is CASSYSTPGQITYEQYF. The CDR3 nucleotides read TGTGCCAGCAGTTACTCGACTCCGGGACAGATTACCTACGAGCAGTACTTC.

This clonotype showed up many times. This sequence joins TRBV27 and TRBJ2-7; 9 nucleotides agree with TRBD2. The CDR3 is made up of 17 amino acids. CDR1 and CDR2 from the germline V gene are MNHEY and SMNVEV (reference sequence). V shed 3 bases and J 1 base; nucleotides not matched to a gene: 10. This CDR3 is CASSFAKTSGPSYEQYF. CDR3 sequence (DNA): TGTGCCAGCAGTTTCGCGAAGACTAGCGGACCATCCTACGAGCAGTACTTC.

The genes are TRBV12-3 or TRBV12-4 and TRBJ1-2; possibly TRBD1 for D (5 bases). The CDR3 has 12 amino acids. The V and J ends lost 7 bases and 7 bases respectively, with 13 bases between them. The CDR3 nucleotides are TGTGCCAGCAACGGCAGGGAGGCTGGCTACACCTTC. This sequence encodes CASNGREAGYTF.

This clonotype was recorded at least ten times. The V call is TRBV6-2 or TRBV6-3, the J call TRBJ2-7; D may be TRBD2 (6 bases). Trimming removed 2 bases from V and 3 bases from J, with 8 bases in between. Germline CDR1 is MNHEY and CDR2 is SVGEGT. This CDR3 region has 13 residues. The CDR3, as DNA: TGTGCCAGCAGTTACGCGGGACTCTACGAGCAGTACTTC. This gives the protein CASSYAGLYEQYF.

The CDR3 sequence: CASSLATGIGYTF. The CDR3 DNA sequence: TGTGCCAGCAGCTTGGCAACAGGGATCGGCTACACCTTC. This chain uses TRBV5-4 with TRBJ1-2; a weak D match, TRBD1 (6 bases). Trimming stripped 0 bases from V and 8 bases from J, with 11 bases between. The CDR3 length is 13 residues. In germline, CDR1 is SGHNT, CDR2 YYREEE (reference sequence). The variable domain in full, completed from reference TRBV5-4 and TRBJ1-2, reads ETGVTQSPTHLIKTRGQQVTLRCSSQSGHNTVSWYQQALGQGPQFIFQYYREEENGRGNFPPRFSGLQFPNYSSELNVNALELDDSALYLCASSLATGIGYTFGSGTRLTVV.

The V gene is TRBV18, the J gene TRBJ1-1; D possibly corresponds to TRBD1 (6 bases). CDR3 size: 13 residues. Trimming left V 3 bases short and J 7 bases short, with 12 bases between. Germline assignment: CDR1 KGHSH and CDR2 LQKENI. CDR3 nucleotides: TGTGCCAGCTCACCTACAGGGCGGAGTGAAGCTTTCTTT. This translates into CASSPTGRSEAFF.

This clonotype has ten or more counts. The rearrangement links TRBV11-2 to TRBJ2-5, with D perhaps TRBD2 (6 bases). CDR1 is SGHAT and CDR2 is FQNNGV in the germline V gene. Trimming removed 6 bases from V and 1 base from J, with 9 bases in between. The CDR3 has 13 amino acids. The CDR3 DNA sequence: TGTGCCAGCAGTCGGACTATCCAAGAGACCCAGTACTTC. It codes for CASSRTIQETQYF.

This clonotype was seen at least ten times. The rearrangement joins TRBV13 to TRBJ2-7; 7 bases match TRBD1. J lost 0 bases, V lost 5 bases, and 4 bases had no gene match. Germline CDR1 PRHDT, CDR2 FYEKMQ (reference sequence). The CDR3 is 14 residues long. The CDR3 DNA follows: TGTGCCAGCAGCAATAGGGACAGCTCCTACGAGCAGTACTTC. Translation: CASSNRDSSYEQYF.

This clonotype was seen only once. CDR3 amino acids: CASTRQGDNQPQHF. The DNA of the CDR3 is TGTGCCAGCACCAGACAGGGAGACAATCAGCCCCAGCATTTT. The chain has TRBV7-2 and TRBJ1-5; 7 bases are a match to TRBD1. Germline loops: CDR1 SGHTA, CDR2 FQGNSA. The J segment lost 3 bases and the V segment lost 7 bases, leaving 6 bases of the junction unmatched. The CDR3 is 14 amino acids.